The 14 T cell receptor beta chains reported below all come from one sample, sequenced in a study of T cell clonality in common variable immunodeficiency. Findings and limits, study-wide: Reportedly, TCR beta sequences from common variable immunodeficiency showed fewer deletions and N-nucleotide insertions.

The repertoire was sequenced with immunoSEQ multiplex PCR; TCRdb's copy has only in-frame clones and lacks some. The sample contains about 26,000 clones, none of them singletons. No antigen has been identified for these receptors. Sequences were obtained from peripheral blood mononuclear cells. Source of these receptors: a human donor with common variable immunodeficiency.

This clone was observed a handful of times. The read stops 3 residues short of the end of the CDR3; the missing end is completed from the germline J gene. Other DNA sequences within the sample encode an identical CDR3. The chain couples TRBV7-2 to TRBJ2-7; TRBD2 matches at 9 bases. Germline lookup yields CDR1 SGHTA and CDR2 FQGNSA. This CDR3 contains 14 residues. The trim removed 3 bases at V and 6 bases at J, leaving 6 bases unmatched. Partial CDR3 DNA: TGTGCCAGCAGCTTCGGGACTAGCCGGATCGAG. It encodes CASSFGTSRIE. The whole CDR3 region reads CASSFGTSRIEQYF.

A few counts support this clone. The read finishes 3 residues shy of the CDR3 end, and the germline J gene is used to complete it. Additional DNA sequences in this sample encode the identical CDR3. The chain employs TRBV18 and TRBJ1-4; the match to TRBD1 covers 7 bases. Trimming cost V 3 bases and J 8 bases; bases outside gene matches: 6. Germline V gene sequence: CDR1 KGHSH, CDR2 LQKENI. CDR3 length: 14 amino acids. Incomplete CDR3 DNA: TGTGCCAGCTCACCGCAGGGGGATCTGGAAAAA. It yields the protein CASSPQGDLEK. The entire CDR3 protein reads CASSPQGDLEKLFF.

This clone has at least ten counts. With the read ending 3 residues before the CDR3 end, the germline J gene is used to fill in that end. The rearrangement joins TRBV19 to TRBJ2-3, with 11 nucleotides matching TRBD2. The CDR3 sequence is 17 residues long. V lost 7 bases to trimming and J lost 5 bases; unmatched junction nucleotides: 14. Germline loops: CDR1 LNHDA, CDR2 SQIVND (reference sequence). The covered CDR3 bases are TGTGCCAGTACTTCTAGCGGGAGGTGGGGCTCCGGAGATACG. Translation gives CASTSSGRWGSGDT. The CDR3 reads in full as CASTSSGRWGSGDTQYF.

As to this clone: The CDR3 goes on 3 residues after the read ends, and that part is filled in from the germline J gene. The J gene is TRBJ1-3, the V gene TRBV19; D call uncertain. This CDR3 contains 16 residues. The germline CDR1 and CDR2 sequences are LNHDA and SQIVND (reference sequence). The V end was cut by 1 base, the J end by 5 bases, with 15 bases between. The CDR3 reads CASSIGQRGRRNTIYF. The sequenced part of the CDR3 DNA is TGTGCCAGTAGTATAGGGCAGAGAGGGCGAAGAAACACC.

This clone was counted many times. The CDR3 goes on 3 residues after the read ends, and that part is filled in from the germline J gene. This chain joins TRBV13 and TRBJ2-3; 9 bases fit TRBD2. This CDR3 comprises 18 residues. V trimming: 5 bases; J trimming: 1 base; junction bases outside the gene matches: 13. CDR1 PRHDT and CDR2 FYEKMQ come from the germline V gene (reference sequence). Incomplete CDR3 DNA: TGTGCCAGCAGCCCATGGGGTAGCGGGAGTACTCGCACAGATACG. This encodes CASSPWGSGSTRTDT. The whole CDR3 sequence is CASSPWGSGSTRTDTQYF.

As regards this clone: Sequencing ends 3 residues short of the CDR3 end; the germline J gene provides the rest. The same CDR3 is also encoded by other DNA sequences in this sample. The chain links TRBV7-8 to TRBJ2-7; 8 bases are a match to TRBD2. This CDR3 has 16 amino acids. J was trimmed by 6 bases and V by 4 bases; bases with no gene match: 14. CDR1 is SGHVS and CDR2 is FQNEAQ in the germline V gene. CDR3 DNA (partial): TGTGCCAGCAGCTCCAACCTGGGAGCGGGAGCTGTCGAG. Translation gives CASSSNLGAGAVE. The complete CDR3 sequence is CASSSNLGAGAVEQYF.

The sample holds many counts of this clone. The read halts 3 residues ahead of the CDR3 end, with the missing end drawn from the germline J gene. This chain links TRBV6-2 or TRBV6-3 with TRBJ1-2, with D possibly matching TRBD1 (6 bases). From germline, CDR1 is MNHEY and CDR2 SVGEGT. The CDR3 loop spans 14 amino acids. V lost 6 bases and J lost 0, with 11 bases in between. The sequenced part of the CDR3 DNA is TGTGCCAGCAGCTGGACAGCGCCTAACTATGGC. Amino acids: CASSWTAPNYG. The whole CDR3 sequence is CASSWTAPNYGYTF.

This clone was picked up many times. The sequenced fragment ends 3 residues before the CDR3 boundary, so the rest is inferred from the germline J gene. The rearrangement uses TRBV7-9 and TRBJ2-7; D gene uncertain. Per germline, CDR1 SEHNR and CDR2 FQNEAQ (reference sequence). Trimming removed 2 bases from V and 4 bases from J, with 9 bases in between. The CDR3 loop spans 13 amino acids. The sequenced CDR3 bases are TGTGCCAGCAGCTTACGGTCTCCTTACGAG. It yields the protein CASSLRSPYE. The entire CDR3 protein is CASSLRSPYEQYF. Supplemented by reference TRBV7-9 and TRBJ2-7, the full variable domain reads DTGVSQNPRHKITKRGQNVTFRCDPISEHNRLYWYRQTLGQGPEFLTYFQNEAQLEKSRLLSDRFSAERPKGSFSTLEIQRTEQGDSAMYLCASSLRSPYEQYFGPGTRLTVT.

This clone was detected a few times. The sequence runs out 3 residues before the end of the CDR3; the remainder is reconstructed from the germline J gene. The V call is TRBV20-1, the J call TRBJ1-6; no clear D. Germline-derived CDR1 and CDR2 are DFQATT and SNEGSKA (reference sequence). The CDR3 is 11 amino acids. V was cut by 5 bases and J by 7 bases, with 6 bases left in between. CDR3 amino acids: CSAGLNSPLHF. Partial CDR3 DNA: TGCAGTGCTGGACTGAATTCACCC.

This clone was picked up a small number of times. The observed sequence ends 3 residues before the CDR3 terminus, with the missing tail filled in from the germline J gene. The J gene is TRBJ1-4, the V gene TRBV6-2 or TRBV6-3; D is unresolved. Per the germline V gene, CDR1 is MNHEY and CDR2 is SVGEGT. Trimming left V 7 bases short and J 8 bases short, with 8 bases between. The CDR3 runs 11 residues. Here the CDR3 reads CASNRDEKLFF. CDR3 DNA, as far as it was read: TGTGCCAGCAACAGAGACGAAAAA.

This clone appeared many times. The sequenced fragment ends 3 residues before the CDR3 boundary, so the rest is inferred from the germline J gene. The chain carries TRBV6-2 or TRBV6-3 and TRBJ1-5; D perhaps matches TRBD1 (6 bases). Trimming stripped 8 bases from V and 4 bases from J, with 12 bases between. CDR1 and CDR2 (germline): MNHEY, SVGEGT. The CDR3 consists of 13 residues. Partial CDR3 DNA: TGTGCCAGCGAGAGGGGACAAAATCAGCCC. The encoded protein is CASERGQNQP. The entire CDR3 protein reads CASERGQNQPQHF.

On this clone: From the germline J gene comes the end of the CDR3, since the read stops 3 residues before it. The chain carries TRBV20-1 and TRBJ1-5; no firm D call. CDR1 DFQATT and CDR2 SNEGSKA come from the germline V gene (reference sequence). CDR3 length equals 13 residues. V was shortened by 7 bases and J by 6 bases, with 16 bases between the two germline ends. Incomplete CDR3 DNA: TGCAGTGTGTCCCACAACCCAGGTCAGCCC. It is translated as CSVSHNPGQP. The whole CDR3 reads CSVSHNPGQPQHF.

Ten or more counts support this clone. The read terminates 3 residues ahead of where the CDR3 ends, so the germline J gene completes it. V usage is TRBV19 and J usage is TRBJ2-3; 7 nucleotides line up with TRBD1. With V trimmed by 1 base and J by 2 bases, 3 bases remained unmatched. The CDR3 has 15 amino acids. Germline assignment: CDR1 LNHDA and CDR2 SQIVND (reference sequence). CDR3 DNA, as far as it was read: TGTGCCAGTAGTATAGGGGGACAGCACACAGATACG. The encoded protein is CASSIGGQHTDT. The CDR3 reads in full as CASSIGGQHTDTQYF. Variable domain in full (rest from reference TRBV19 and TRBJ2-3): DGGITQSPKYLFRKEGQNVTLSCEQNLNHDAMYWYRQDPGQGLRLIYYSQIVNDFQKGDIAEGYSVSREKKESFPLTVTSAQKNPTAFYLCASSIGGQHTDTQYFGPGTRLTVL.

Concerning this clone: The read halts 3 residues ahead of the CDR3 end, with the missing end drawn from the germline J gene. V and J are TRBV7-2 and TRBJ2-3; 7 nucleotides match TRBD2. The CDR3 is made up of 15 amino acids. CDR1 and CDR2 from the germline V gene are SGHTA and FQGNSA. J was trimmed by 0 bases and V by 5 bases; bases with no gene match: 5. The part of the CDR3 DNA that was read is TGTGCCAGCAGCGCCGGGGGGTTCAGCACAGATACG. This sequence encodes CASSAGGFSTDT. The whole CDR3 is CASSAGGFSTDTQYF.